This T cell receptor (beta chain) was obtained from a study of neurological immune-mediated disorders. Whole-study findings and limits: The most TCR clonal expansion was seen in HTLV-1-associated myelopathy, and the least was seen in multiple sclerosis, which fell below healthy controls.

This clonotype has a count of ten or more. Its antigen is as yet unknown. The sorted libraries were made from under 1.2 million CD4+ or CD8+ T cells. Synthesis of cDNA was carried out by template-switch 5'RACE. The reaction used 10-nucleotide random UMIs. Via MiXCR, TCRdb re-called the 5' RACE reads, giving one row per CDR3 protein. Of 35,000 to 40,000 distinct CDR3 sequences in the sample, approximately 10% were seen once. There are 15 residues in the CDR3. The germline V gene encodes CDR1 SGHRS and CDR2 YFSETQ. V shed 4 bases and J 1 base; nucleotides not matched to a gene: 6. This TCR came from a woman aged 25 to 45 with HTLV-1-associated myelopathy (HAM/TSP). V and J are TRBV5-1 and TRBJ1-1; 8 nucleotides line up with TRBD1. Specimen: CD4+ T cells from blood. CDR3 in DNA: TGCGCCAGCAGCCTGCACAGGGGGGAGAACACTGAAGCTTTCTTT. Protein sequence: CASSLHRGENTEAFF.